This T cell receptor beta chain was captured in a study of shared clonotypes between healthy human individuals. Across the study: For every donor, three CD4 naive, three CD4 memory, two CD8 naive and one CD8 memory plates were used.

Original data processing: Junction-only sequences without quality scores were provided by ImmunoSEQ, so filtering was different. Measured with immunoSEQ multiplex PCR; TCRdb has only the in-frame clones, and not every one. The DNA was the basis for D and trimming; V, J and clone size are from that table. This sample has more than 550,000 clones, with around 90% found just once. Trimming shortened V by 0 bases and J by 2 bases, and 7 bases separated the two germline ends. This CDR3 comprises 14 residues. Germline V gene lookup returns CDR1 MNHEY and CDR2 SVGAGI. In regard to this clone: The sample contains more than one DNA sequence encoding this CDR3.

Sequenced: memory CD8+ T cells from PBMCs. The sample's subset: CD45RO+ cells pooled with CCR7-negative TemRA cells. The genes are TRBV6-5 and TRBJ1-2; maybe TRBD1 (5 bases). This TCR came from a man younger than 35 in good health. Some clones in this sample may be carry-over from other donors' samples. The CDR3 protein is CASSYSEGNYGYTF. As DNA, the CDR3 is TGTGCCAGCAGTTACTCCGAGGGGAACTATGGCTACACCTTC.